This T cell receptor (beta chain) was found in a study of T cell responses to AZD1222 COVID-19 vaccine. Concerning this clone itself: Antigen unknown.

From germline, CDR1 is SGHRS and CDR2 YFSETQ. Between the trimmed V and J ends, which lost 5 bases and 2 bases, there was a span of 19 bases. CDR3 length equals 17 residues. Findings of the study overall: Of spike-specific TCRs, nearly half reportedly target regions left unmutated in variants. Clonal diversity was possibly underestimated, and white British individuals and females predominated among donors. Among AZD1222 vaccinees, only six were seropositive at baseline. Mapped onto spike, vaccine-associated CD4 TCRs spanned it and were dominant at 160-218 and 743-854.

Assay used: immunoSEQ multiplex PCR; TCRdb lists only in-frame clones, some missing. The sample comprises about 160,000 clones, about 89% of which are singletons, and under 2.5% rests with the top ten. The sequenced sample was peripheral blood, obtained on day 0 of AZD1222 vaccination. This chain uses TRBV5-1 with TRBJ1-4; weak D call: TRBD1 (6 bases). This receptor was identified in an adult in good health. The CDR3 loop reads CASSISQGGRTNEKLFF. The CDR3 bases are TGCGCCAGCAGTATTTCACAGGGCGGGAGGACTAATGAAAAACTGTTTTTT.